Listed here are 25 T cell receptor beta chains from one sample, sequenced in a study of shared clonotypes between healthy human individuals. The data were produced by immunoSEQ multiplex PCR, yet TCRdb's version contains in-frame clones alone and is incomplete. This table holds 950,000 to 1,300,000 clones, around 74% found once. Sequencing was carried out using memory CD4+ T cells sorted from blood. Indicated subset: CD45RA-negative fraction. All receptors come from a man younger than 30 in good health.

The V gene is TRBV18, the J gene TRBJ1-5; D might be TRBD1 (5 bases). The CDR3 loop spans 16 amino acids. V was trimmed by 0 bases and J by 3 bases, leaving 12 bases between them. Germline CDR1 KGHSH, CDR2 LQKENI. The CDR3 protein is CASSPPGTGPNQPQHF. DNA of the CDR3: TGTGCCAGCTCACCACCGGGGACCGGCCCCAATCAGCCCCAGCATTTT.

As regards this clone: A far larger clone is a single base away, which makes a read error likely. This chain uses TRBV30 with TRBJ2-7, with 13 bases that match TRBD2. Per the germline V gene, CDR1 is GTSNPN and CDR2 is SVGIG (reference sequence). V shed 4 bases and J 4 bases; nucleotides not matched to a gene: 1. The CDR3 consists of 13 residues. CDR3 nucleotides: TGTGCCTGGATGGGACTAGCGGGGTACGAGCAGTACTTC. Protein: CAWMGLAGYEQYF.

The V call is TRBV9, the J call TRBJ2-3; D is unclear. The germline gives CDR1 SGDLS, CDR2 YYNGEE. Trimming took 7 bases from V and 3 from J, leaving 9 bases between them. CDR3 length: 12 residues. The CDR3 sequence is CASWPRTDTQYF. The CDR3 DNA is TGTGCCAGCTGGCCTCGTACAGATACGCAGTATTTT.

V usage is TRBV10-3 and J usage is TRBJ2-1; 9 nucleotides line up with TRBD2. The V and J ends lost 4 bases and 2 bases, in that order; junction bases with no gene match: 3. The CDR3 contains 15 residues. Germline V CDR1 and CDR2: ENHRY, SYGVKD. CDR3 nucleotide sequence: TGTGCCATCAGTGGTAGCGGGGGAGCCTACAATGAGCAGTTCTTC. This sequence encodes CAISGSGGAYNEQFF.

This clone was counted only a few times. The CDR3 DNA reads as TGTGCCAGCAGTTACGGGACAAAGTATGGCTACACCTTC. Protein product: CASSYGTKYGYTF. This chain links TRBV6-5 with TRBJ1-2; a weak D match, TRBD1 (6 bases). This CDR3 has 13 amino acids. With 2 bases removed from V and 5 bases from J, the gap between germline ends came to 9 bases. Germline lookup yields CDR1 MNHEY and CDR2 SVGAGI.

Here the CDR3 DNA reads TGCAGCGCCGCCACCGGGCGCACTGAAGCTTTCTTT. Its translation: CSAATGRTEAFF. V is TRBV29-1 and J is TRBJ1-1; D gene ambiguous. Trimming removed 7 bases from V and 4 bases from J, with 13 bases in between. The CDR3 spans 12 residues. CDR1 is SQVTM, CDR2 ANQGSEA, per germline.

V and J are TRBV5-1 and TRBJ2-3; 12 bases are a match to TRBD2. Trimming cost V 4 bases and J 2 bases; bases outside gene matches: 8. From germline, CDR1 is SGHRS and CDR2 YFSETQ. CDR3 length: 17 amino acids. CDR3: CASSPTLAGGPTDTQYF. Written as DNA, the CDR3 is TGCGCCAGCAGCCCTACACTAGCGGGGGGACCCACAGATACGCAGTATTTT.

This clone has just one count. The DNA is omitted, as the CDR3 cannot be located on it reliably, and the CDR3 follows TCRdb's listing. This rearrangement joins TRBV28 to TRBJ2-3. Both ends counted, the CDR3 spans 15 residues. The germline CDR1 and CDR2 sequences are MDHEN and SYDVKM. CDR3 residues: CASSFLAETTDTQYF.

In its sample, this clone was seen many times. V and J are TRBV30 and TRBJ2-3; TRBD2 agrees at 8 bases. Germline V gene sequence: CDR1 GTSNPN, CDR2 SVGIG (reference sequence). The trim removed 4 bases at V and 4 bases at J, leaving 16 bases unmatched. The CDR3 covers 17 residues. The DNA of the CDR3 is TGTGCCTGGACTTCTAGCGGGTGGGAAGTCGGGGCAGATACGCAGTATTTT. Translating gives CAWTSSGWEVGADTQYF.

This clone was observed at least ten times. This chain connects TRBV10-1 to TRBJ2-3; D gene unclear. V shed 2 bases and J shed 5 bases, with 8 bases lying between them. The CDR3 totals 13 residues. Germline CDR1 reads WNHNN; CDR2 reads SYGVQD (reference sequence). In nucleotides, the CDR3 is TGCGCCAGCAGTGAGCGCCGGGTAGATACGCAGTATTTT. Its protein product is CASSERRVDTQYF.

Comments on this clone: A much bigger clone sits one base away, suggesting this may be a read error. V gene TRBV6-5 combines with J gene TRBJ2-3; 11 positions agree with TRBD2. This CDR3 spans 15 amino acids. The germline V gene encodes CDR1 MNHEY and CDR2 SVGAGI. Trimming removed 4 bases from V and 1 base from J; junction bases left unmatched: 1. CDR3 in amino acids: CASSLAGGGTDTQYF. CDR3 nucleotide sequence: TGTGCCAGCAGTTTAGCGGGGGGGGGCACAGATACGCAGTATTTT.

In this sample, this clone turned up once. The rearrangement links TRBV14 to TRBJ2-6; D tentatively fits TRBD1 or TRBD2 (5 bases each). CDR1 is SGHDN, CDR2 FVKESK, per germline. The CDR3 covers 20 residues. The V gene lost 3 bases and the J gene lost 0 bases, with 21 bases spanning the gap. CDR3 bases: TGTGCCAGCAGCCACGGAGGAGCAGGGACCTCAACCTCTGGGGCCAACGTCCTGACTTTC. Translated: CASSHGGAGTSTSGANVLTF.

The J gene is TRBJ2-7, the V gene TRBV11-3; 10 bases agree with TRBD1. Trimming took 5 bases from V and 3 from J; bases not matched to a gene: 7. Germline CDR1 and CDR2: SGHNT and YENEEA. CDR3 size: 15 residues. This CDR3 reads CASSPSGTGDYEQYF. CDR3 DNA: TGTGCCAGCAGCCCCTCCGGGACAGGGGACTACGAGCAGTACTTC.

V and J are TRBV5-6 and TRBJ1-6; 8 positions match TRBD1. CDR1 SGHDT and CDR2 YYEEEE come from the germline V gene. V gave up 3 bases and J gave up 6 bases; unmatched junction bases: 8. The CDR3 consists of 16 residues. CDR3 sequence: CASSSGTGKINSPLHF. CDR3 DNA: TGTGCCAGCAGCTCCGGGACAGGCAAAATTAATTCACCCCTCCACTTT.

J is TRBJ1-2 and V is TRBV5-4; 8 bases are shared with TRBD1. The CDR3 sequence is 16 residues long. The junction had 16 bases not matched to a gene; V was cut back by 3 bases and J by 9 bases. In germline, CDR1 is SGHNT, CDR2 YYREEE (reference sequence). As DNA, the CDR3 is TGTGCCAGCAGCTCTGGATCGGCCGGACAGGGAGGTAGCTACACCTTC. As protein: CASSSGSAGQGGSYTF.

V usage is TRBV10-3 and J usage is TRBJ1-2; 10 bases line up with TRBD1. Losses at the gene ends were 7 bases for V and 6 bases for J; bases not matched to a gene: 11. Germline loops: CDR1 ENHRY, CDR2 SYGVKD. CDR3 size: 15 residues. The CDR3 reads CAITSGQGGGDGYTF. The CDR3 DNA is TGTGCCATCACCTCTGGACAGGGGGGAGGAGATGGCTACACCTTC.

This clone has more than one count but fewer than ten. The chain combines TRBV7-6 with TRBJ1-1, with TRBD1 matching 9 bases. Unmatched junction bases numbered 3, after V lost 0 bases and J lost 4 bases. This CDR3 comprises 15 residues. Looked up from germline, CDR1 is SGHVS and CDR2 is FNYEAQ. CDR3 in DNA: TGTGCCAGCAGCTTAGCGGGACAGGGTTTCACTGAAGCTTTCTTT. Translating it yields CASSLAGQGFTEAFF.

This clone was seen a handful of times. A much larger clone sits a single nucleotide away, making a read error possible. This chain links TRBV11-2 with TRBJ1-1, with D hard to call. This CDR3 has 13 residues. The ends were cut back, 2 bases at V and 1 base at J, with 5 bases in the middle. The germline V gene has CDR1 SGHAT and CDR2 FQNNGV. The DNA of the CDR3 is TGTGCCAGCAGCTTACAGGAGAACACTGAAGCTTTCTTT. Its translation is CASSLQENTEAFF.

The chain has TRBV5-4 and TRBJ2-1, with a tentative D call TRBD1 (5 bases). The length of the CDR3 is 13 residues. Trimming removed 2 bases from V and 6 bases from J, with 9 bases in between. CDR1 is SGHNT, CDR2 YYREEE, per germline (reference sequence). For the CDR3, the DNA is TGTGCCAGCAGCTTCCAGGGTCGCAATGAGCAGTTCTTC. As protein: CASSFQGRNEQFF.

In the case of this clone: This may be a read error, as it is one base from a much larger clone. CDR3 nucleotides: TGTGCCAGCAGAGTGGCAGGGTTAGTCCCCTACGAGCAGTACTTC. It translates to CASRVAGLVPYEQYF. The V and J genes are TRBV6-5 and TRBJ2-7; TRBD1 is a possible D gene (5 bases). The CDR3 covers 15 residues. V shed 6 bases and J shed 2 bases, with 17 bases lying between them. The germline gives CDR1 MNHEY, CDR2 SVGAGI.

The chain has TRBV2 and TRBJ2-7, with D perhaps TRBD2 (5 bases). Germline values: CDR1 SNHLY, CDR2 FYNNEI. V was cut by 3 bases and J by 0 bases, with 15 bases left in between. CDR3 size: 16 residues. The CDR3 bases are TGTGCCAGCAGTGATACCGGACTGAGGAGCTCCTACGAGCAGTACTTC. This sequence encodes CASSDTGLRSSYEQYF.

The rearrangement uses TRBV7-2 and TRBJ1-1; maybe TRBD1 (6 bases). V lost 7 bases and J lost 7, with 13 bases in between. The CDR3 totals 12 residues. Germline assignment: CDR1 SGHTA and CDR2 FQGNSA. The CDR3 sequence is CASTQGLFEAFF. The CDR3 nucleotides read TGTGCCAGCACCCAGGGGCTCTTTGAAGCTTTCTTT.

The chain has TRBV4-3 and TRBJ2-7, with D possibly being TRBD1 (5 bases). V lost 1 base and J lost 4, with 11 bases in between. CDR3 length: 14 residues. Looked up from germline, CDR1 is LGHNA and CDR2 is YSLEER. The CDR3 sequence is CASSQVQGGYEQYF. DNA of the CDR3: TGCGCCAGCAGCCAAGTGCAGGGTGGGTACGAGCAGTACTTC.

The CDR3 sequence is CASSFLADLYEQYF. CDR3 nucleotides: TGTGCCAGCAGCTTCCTAGCGGATCTCTACGAGCAGTACTTC. This sequence joins TRBV5-5 and TRBJ2-7, with TRBD2 matching 7 bases. The J segment lost 3 bases and the V segment lost 2 bases, leaving 5 bases of the junction unmatched. Germline CDR1 reads SGHKS; CDR2 reads YYEKEE (reference sequence). The CDR3 is 14 residues long.

This rearrangement joins TRBV5-4 to TRBJ2-5; 10 bases are a match to TRBD2. Germline CDR1 reads SGHNT; CDR2 reads YYREEE (reference sequence). The trim removed 0 bases at V and 4 bases at J, leaving 9 bases unmatched. This CDR3 region has 17 residues. The CDR3 reads CASSLAASGRVGETQYF. The CDR3 region has the DNA TGTGCCAGCAGCTTGGCGGCTAGCGGGAGAGTGGGAGAGACCCAGTACTTC.